This entry describes one T cell receptor (beta chain). The ends were cut back, 1 base at V and 3 bases at J, with 15 bases in the middle. The CDR3 contains 16 residues. Germline loops: CDR1 SEHNR, CDR2 FQNEAQ (reference sequence). This record comes from a study of chemoradiotherapy in HPV16-positive cancers. The repertoire was sequenced with immunoSEQ multiplex PCR; TCRdb's copy has only in-frame clones and lacks some. The profile shows roughly 2,900 clones, about 83% of them singletons. This sequence originates from a human donor with HPV-associated anogenital cancer. Material: tumor tissue, obtained from a patient who underwent chemoradiotherapy. This chain uses TRBV7-9 with TRBJ1-1, with D possibly TRBD1 on 6 matching bases. CDR3 in amino acids: CASSLDFRGGDTEAFF. For the CDR3, the DNA is TGTGCCAGCAGCTTAGACTTCCGAGGGGGGGACACTGAAGCTTTCTTT.